Presented here are 14 T cell receptor beta chains from one specimen sequenced in a study of blood T cell repertoires in COVID-19. The method was immunoSEQ multiplex PCR; TCRdb's version includes in-frame clones alone and lacks a portion of them. The table includes about 140,000 clones, roughly 80% detected once. Sequencing was performed on peripheral blood. The receptors were gathered from a man in his forties or fifties with acute or convalescent COVID-19.

V gene TRBV12-5 combines with J gene TRBJ1-1, with 9 bases fitting TRBD1. This CDR3 is built from 19 residues. The V segment lost 0 bases and the J segment 0 bases; nucleotides outside the gene matches: 11. Per the germline V gene, CDR1 is LGHNT and CDR2 is FRNRAP. In DNA form, the CDR3 reads TGTGCTAGTGGTTTGGTACTGGGGAGGGACAGGGACATGAACACTGAAGCTTTCTTT. This encodes CASGLVLGRDRDMNTEAFF.

This clone was counted once. J is TRBJ2-1 and V is TRBV18, with TRBD2 identical over 7 bases. The CDR3 is 17 residues long. CDR1 KGHSH and CDR2 LQKENI come from the germline V gene. With 3 bases clipped from V and 2 bases from J, the junction kept 10 bases outside the gene matches. CDR3 amino acids: CASSPPPGGGAYNEQFF. Written as DNA, the CDR3 is TGTGCCAGCTCACCTCCCCCGGGCGGGGGAGCCTACAATGAGCAGTTCTTC.

The chain carries TRBV11-2 and TRBJ2-5; D possibly corresponds to TRBD2 (5 bases). Germline CDR1 and CDR2: SGHAT and FQNNGV. This CDR3 has 18 amino acids. V was trimmed by 2 bases and J by 0 bases, leaving 19 bases between them. The CDR3 DNA reads TGTGCCAGCAGCTTAAATAGAGGGCAGTTTGCGTACCAAGAGACCCAGTACTTC. Translation: CASSLNRGQFAYQETQYF.

The V and J genes are TRBV5-1 and TRBJ1-4; 12 bases line up with TRBD1. V was clipped by 0 bases and J by 7 bases; unmatched bases: 4. Germline loops: CDR1 SGHRS, CDR2 YFSETQ. This CDR3 is 16 amino acids long. The CDR3 coding sequence is TGCGCCAGCAGCTTGGCCGGGACAGGGGGCGGTGAAAAACTGTTTTTT. It yields the protein CASSLAGTGGGEKLFF.

The chain is built from TRBV19 and TRBJ1-3; no firm D call. CDR1 LNHDA and CDR2 SQIVND come from the germline V gene (reference sequence). The CDR3 runs to 13 residues. Trimming took off 3 bases at V and 0 bases at J, with 3 bases between the two ends. CDR3 loop: CASSMASGNTIYF. CDR3 bases: TGTGCCAGTAGTATGGCCTCTGGAAACACCATATATTTT.

V gene TRBV7-9 combines with J gene TRBJ2-5; no reliable D call. Trimming left V 5 bases short and J 5 bases short, with 12 bases between. Germline V gene data show CDR1 as SEHNR and CDR2 as FQNEAQ (reference sequence). The CDR3 runs to 13 residues. This chain's CDR3 is CASSRGAAETQYF. DNA of the CDR3: TGTGCCAGCAGCCGAGGAGCAGCGGAGACCCAGTACTTC.

The chain has TRBV10-2 and TRBJ2-5, with 9 bases matching TRBD2. This CDR3 comprises 14 residues. Germline CDR1 reads WSHSY; CDR2 reads SAAADI. Trimming cost V 3 bases and J 9 bases; bases outside gene matches: 8. The CDR3 DNA follows: TGCGCCAGCAGTGAAGCGGGGGGCGACGTGGCCCAGTACTTC. Its translation is CASSEAGGDVAQYF.

The J gene is TRBJ1-1, the V gene TRBV7-9, with unresolved D. The CDR3 extends over 13 amino acids. Germline CDR1 is SEHNR and CDR2 is FQNEAQ (reference sequence). V was cut by 5 bases and J by 4 bases, with 11 bases left in between. The CDR3 is CASSPPGSTEAFF. In DNA, the CDR3 is TGTGCCAGCAGCCCACCGGGGTCCACTGAAGCTTTCTTT.

This clone has just one count. The J gene is TRBJ2-5, the V gene TRBV2, with D hard to call. V lost 2 bases and J 5 bases, leaving 6 bases between the germline ends. The CDR3 is 12 residues long. Looked up from germline, CDR1 is SNHLY and CDR2 is FYNNEI. CDR3 coding DNA: TGTGCCAGCAGTGAAATGAGGGAGACCCAGTACTTC. Its protein product is CASSEMRETQYF.

Concerning this clone itself: At the DNA level, this CDR3 is encoded by other sequences in the same sample as well. The chain links TRBV2 to TRBJ1-6; D is perhaps TRBD1 (5 bases). This CDR3 spans 14 amino acids. The V gene lost 0 bases and the J gene lost 7 bases, with 7 bases spanning the gap. Germline V CDR1 and CDR2: SNHLY, FYNNEI. Here the CDR3 DNA reads TGTGCCAGCAGTGAAGCCAGGGTCAATTCACCCCTCCACTTT. This encodes CASSEARVNSPLHF.

The rearrangement uses TRBV27 and TRBJ2-7; 9 bases align to TRBD1. The CDR3 runs 13 residues. Trimming took 6 bases from V and 5 from J; bases not matched to a gene: 5. In germline, CDR1 is MNHEY, CDR2 SMNVEV (reference sequence). The CDR3 sequence: CASRDRDRDEQYV. Written as DNA, the CDR3 is TGTGCCAGCAGGGACCGGGACAGGGACGAGCAGTACGTC.

The V and J genes are TRBV3-1 (or the pseudogene TRBV3-2) and TRBJ2-1; no definite D call. CDR1 is LGHDT, CDR2 YNNKEL, per germline (reference sequence). Trimming removed 2 bases from V and 3 bases from J, with 11 bases in between. The CDR3 sequence is 15 residues long. For the CDR3, the DNA is TGTGCCAGCAGCCAAAACCCCCAGGACTACAATGAGCAGTTCTTC. Residues: CASSQNPQDYNEQFF.

The rearrangement links TRBV12-3 or TRBV12-4 to TRBJ2-3; D possibly corresponds to TRBD2 (6 bases). V was clipped by 7 bases and J by 2 bases, with 10 bases between them. The CDR3 is 13 residues long. CDR3 sequence: CASTRDSTDTQYF. The CDR3 nucleotides read TGTGCCAGCACTAGGGACTCCACAGATACGCAGTATTTT.

The rearrangement uses TRBV10-2 and TRBJ2-7; D may be TRBD2 (7 bases). This CDR3 contains 15 residues. Trimming took off 4 bases at V and 3 bases at J, with 16 bases between the two ends. CDR1 is WSHSY, CDR2 SAAADI, per germline. CDR3 nucleotide sequence: TGCGCCAGCAGTGGCCCAAGGGGGGGAGGCTACGAGCAGTACGTC. Translated: CASSGPRGGGYEQYV.